The source of this T cell receptor beta chain is a study of T cell clones after liver transplantation. The table came from immunoSEQ multiplex PCR; TCRdb's copy has only in-frame clones and leaves some out. The sample lists about 60,000 clones, 70% to 80% occurring once. V was pared by 6 bases and J by 11 bases, with 14 bases between. The length of the CDR3 is 11 residues. The V gene's germline CDR1 is DFQATT and CDR2 SNEGSKA (reference sequence). This clone was detected ten times or more. The rearrangement joins TRBV20-1 to TRBJ2-1; possibly TRBD2 for D (6 bases). The receptor's source is a human donor who received a liver transplant. The sample here was CD4+ T cells from blood, taken before liver transplant. CDR3 protein: CSALTREQQFF. The CDR3 DNA is TGCAGTGCCCTGACTAGGGAACAGCAGTTCTTC.